This is a list of T cell receptor beta chains from one sample in a study of response to subunit inactivated influenza vaccine. Using its own MiXCR run on the RT-PCR reads, TCRdb lists one record per CDR3 protein. The sample includes about 160,000 distinct CDR3 sequences, under 13% of them seen just once. The sample was non-naive T cells sorted from PBMCs, taken roughly 6 weeks after vaccination. The receptors derive from a man in his fifties who received an inactivated influenza vaccine. Each CDR3 is given with its conserved first and last residue.

CASRPTGENTEAFF | TRBJ1-1 | TRBV12-3/TRBV12-4
CASSYSYRADQPQHF | TRBJ1-5 | TRBV6-5
CSARKSTGTGQPQHF | TRBJ1-5 | TRBV20-1
CAWSFGGGYNEQFF | TRBJ2-1 | TRBV30
CASSQDPGGYTF | TRBJ1-2 | TRBV3-1
CASSYAGEQFF | TRBJ2-1 | TRBV6-5
CASSLRDRGQFF | TRBJ1-2 | TRBV28
CASSATGTGGRGYTF | TRBJ1-2 | TRBV9
CASSKSGTGYYNEQFF | TRBJ2-1 | TRBV6-2/TRBV6-3
CASSQGMMKREGNEQYF | TRBJ2-7 | TRBV4-1
CASSSGLAGSAKTQYF | TRBJ2-5 | TRBV5-4
CSARDLTSEYEQYF | TRBJ2-7 | TRBV20-1
CASSDGGGEAFF | TRBJ1-1 | TRBV2
CASSNGLDGCSYEQYF | TRBJ2-7 | TRBV21-1
CASSYRKNTEAFF | TRBJ1-1 | TRBV6-2/TRBV6-3
CSAGPALYGYTF | TRBJ1-2 | TRBV20-1
CASSLTGPGGELFF | TRBJ2-2 | TRBV12-3/TRBV12-4
CSARLASTYEQYF | TRBJ2-7 | TRBV20-1
CASSLNPEGEAFF | TRBJ1-1 | TRBV7-2
CASSQNQAQGAQETQYF | TRBJ2-5 | TRBV3-1
CASSLGTRAQETQYF | TRBJ2-5 | TRBV7-6
CSATGTRYPYQETQYF | TRBJ2-5 | TRBV20-1
CASSRLGLAGGGTGELFF | TRBJ2-2 | TRBV27
CSAWSNTYGELFF | TRBJ2-2 | TRBV20-1
CASSFSTGGSGQPQHF | TRBJ1-5 | TRBV28
CASSPISGYSSGANVLTF | TRBJ2-6 | TRBV6-2/TRBV6-3
CASSYSGRNLYSNQPQHF | TRBJ1-5 | TRBV6-5
CASSRTGGIDTQYF | TRBJ2-3 | TRBV6-2/TRBV6-3
CASSLLISGNTIYF | TRBJ1-3 | TRBV28
CASSRPSANTGELFF | TRBJ2-2 | TRBV2
CSARDDLAGVSYNEQFF | TRBJ2-1 | TRBV20-1
CSVREPLRKNIQYF | TRBJ2-4 | TRBV29-1
CASSQTLVPNEQFF | TRBJ2-1 | TRBV11-3
CASSLRAGCEQYF | TRBJ2-7 | TRBV5-4
CASSLNLHNEQFF | TRBJ2-1 | TRBV7-7
CASSRRQGDISYNEQFF | TRBJ2-1 | TRBV7-8
CAISDPYGTSGVNEQFF | TRBJ2-1 | TRBV10-3
CASSFWGTEAFF | TRBJ1-1 | TRBV12-3/TRBV12-4
CASSTGTDEQFF | TRBJ2-1 | TRBV12-3/TRBV12-4
CASSTLRGIEQYF | TRBJ2-7 | TRBV28
CASSQDFAGEAYNEQFF | TRBJ2-1 | TRBV3-1